Following are 7 T cell receptor beta chains from one sample sequenced in a study of blood T cell repertoires in COVID-19. This table comes from immunoSEQ multiplex PCR, and its TCRdb copy is limited to in-frame clones, with some not included. Among tens of thousands of clones, more than 75% were seen once, and the ten largest hold 8% to 10%. The sample consisted of peripheral blood. These receptor sequences come from a human donor in a cohort sampled during active COVID-19.

V gene TRBV11-2 combines with J gene TRBJ2-2; a possible D gene is TRBD2 (6 bases). Trimming removed 2 bases at V and 0 bases at J, with 10 bases between. The germline gives CDR1 SGHAT, CDR2 FQNNGV. This CDR3 contains 16 residues. The CDR3 sequence is CASSLLGGTNTGELFF. The DNA of the CDR3 is TGTGCCAGCAGCTTATTGGGCGGGACGAACACCGGGGAGCTGTTTTTT.

The genes are TRBV4-1 and TRBJ2-1; TRBD2 might be the D (6 bases). V gave up 3 bases and J gave up 1 base, with 13 bases separating them. CDR1 MGHRA and CDR2 YSYEKL come from the germline V gene. The CDR3 loop spans 16 amino acids. The CDR3 nucleotides are TGCGCCAGCAGCCAGGACCGGGACTTTTCCTACAATGAGCAGTTCTTC. Translation: CASSQDRDFSYNEQFF.

A few counts support this clone. This chain uses TRBV5-6 with TRBJ1-2, with 9 bases aligning to TRBD1. V dropped 0 bases and J dropped 12; count of bases not matched to a gene: 12. CDR1 is SGHDT, CDR2 YYEEEE, per germline. CDR3 length: 15 amino acids. CDR3 loop: CASSLDRTGAPLHTF. Here the CDR3 DNA reads TGTGCCAGCAGCTTGGATAGGACAGGGGCTCCCCTCCACACCTTC.

This chain connects TRBV9 to TRBJ2-7; the D is unclear. This CDR3 contains 14 residues. Trimming took off 0 bases at V and 7 bases at J, with 14 bases between the two ends. CDR1 and CDR2 (germline): SGDLS, YYNGEE. CDR3 sequence reads: CASSVDPSAREQYF. CDR3 DNA sequence: TGTGCCAGCAGCGTAGATCCCTCCGCGAGGGAGCAGTACTTC.

The chain couples TRBV27 to TRBJ2-1; TRBD1 agrees at 8 bases. This CDR3 contains 15 residues. CDR1 is MNHEY, CDR2 SMNVEV, per germline (reference sequence). Losses at the gene ends were 6 bases for V and 1 base for J; bases not matched to a gene: 5. CDR3 nucleotide sequence: TGTGCCAGCAGGGCGGACAGGGATTCCTACAATGAGCAGTTCTTC. Protein product: CASRADRDSYNEQFF.

V usage is TRBV15 and J usage is TRBJ1-2; weak D call: TRBD1 (6 bases). From germline, CDR1 is LNHNV and CDR2 YYDKDF (reference sequence). The CDR3 is 14 residues long. Deletions cut 8 bases from V and 8 bases from J, with 21 bases between. This chain's CDR3 is CATDDGQHSLGYTF. The CDR3 DNA reads as TGTGCCACCGACGACGGACAGCACTCCCTCGGCTACACCTTC. Full variable domain (missing parts from reference TRBV15 and TRBJ1-2): DAMVIQNPRYQVTQFGKPVTLSCSQTLNHNVMYWYQQKSSQAPKLLFHYYDKDFNNEADTPDNFQSRRPNTSFCFLDIRSPGLGDTAMYLCATDDGQHSLGYTFGSGTRLTVV.

CDR3 sequence: CASSPRPGAGVNGYTF. CDR3 DNA sequence: TGTGCCAGCAGTCCTAGGCCTGGGGCAGGGGTAAATGGCTACACCTTC. V gene TRBV28 combines with J gene TRBJ1-2; weak D call: TRBD1 (6 bases). V dropped 5 bases and J dropped 6 bases, with 22 bases sitting between them. The CDR3 is 16 amino acids. Per the germline V gene, CDR1 is MDHEN and CDR2 is SYDVKM.